This T cell receptor beta chain was identified during a study of blood T cell repertoires in COVID-19. Turning to the study itself: Specimens from acute and convalescent COVID-19 originated in the United States, Italy and Spain. The cDNA or gDNA used as material had been derived from T cells, B-cell-depleted T cells, or PBMCs.

Original analysis: Reference gene primer amplification yielded estimated nucleated cell counts. Some clones are missing from TCRdb's copy, which holds only in-frame ones; the method was immunoSEQ multiplex PCR. V and J calls and clone size are as listed in that table; D and trimming were resolved from the DNA. The table shows about 120,000 clones, with approximately 84% occurring only once. V lost 1 base to trimming and J lost 15 bases, with 13 bases between them. Germline CDR1 and CDR2: LNHDA and SQIVND (reference sequence). The CDR3 loop spans 12 amino acids. The clonotype comes from a man in his forties with acute or convalescent COVID-19. The sample consisted of peripheral blood. This sequence joins TRBV19 and TRBJ2-1; tentative D call: TRBD2 (5 bases). The CDR3, as DNA: TGTGCCAGTAGTATAGGGGAGAGCCCTCCGTTCTTC. This gives the protein CASSIGESPPFF.